Presented here are 19 T cell receptor beta chains from one specimen sequenced in a study of blood T cell repertoires in COVID-19. Method: immunoSEQ multiplex PCR; TCRdb's copy keeps in-frame clones and lacks some. Of 200,000 to 250,000 clones listed, around 81% were seen once; the top ten hold 8% to 9%. Input material: PBMCs or T cells enriched from blood (not recorded which). The receptors here all came from a woman aged 45-65 years with acute COVID-19.

J is TRBJ2-1 and V is TRBV7-9, with TRBD2 as a possible D gene (5 bases). Germline loops: CDR1 SEHNR, CDR2 FQNEAQ (reference sequence). V was clipped by 2 bases and J by 4 bases, with 12 bases between them. This CDR3 is 15 amino acids long. The CDR3 region is CASSLRAGLYNEQFF. The CDR3 region has the DNA TGTGCCAGCAGCTTAAGGGCGGGCCTATACAATGAGCAGTTCTTC.

A single count supports this clone. Here the CDR3 reads CSVAQGASYGYTF. CDR3 sequence (DNA): TGCAGCGTTGCGCAGGGGGCGAGCTATGGCTACACCTTC. The chain combines TRBV29-1 with TRBJ1-2; 8 nucleotides agree with TRBD1. V was pared by 4 bases and J by 4 bases, with 5 bases of the junction left unmatched. This CDR3 comprises 13 residues. From germline, CDR1 is SQVTM and CDR2 ANQGSEA.

This chain connects TRBV6-5 to TRBJ1-3; maybe TRBD1 (5 bases). The CDR3 loop spans 15 amino acids. V gave up 5 bases and J gave up 4 bases, with 15 bases separating them. Germline CDR1 MNHEY, CDR2 SVGAGI. The CDR3 sequence is CASSPAGTQGNTIYF. The CDR3, as DNA: TGTGCCAGCAGTCCAGCGGGGACCCAGGGAAACACCATATATTTT.

The chain carries TRBV30 and TRBJ1-5, with D unresolved. The CDR3 has 13 residues. The germline V and J ends were trimmed by 0 bases and 5 bases, with 8 bases remaining between them. The germline V gene encodes CDR1 GTSNPN and CDR2 SVGIG (reference sequence). DNA for the CDR3: TGTGCCTGGAGTGTGGCGGGTGATCAGCCCCAGCATTTT. It yields the protein CAWSVAGDQPQHF.

The chain joins TRBV28 to TRBJ2-5; 7 nucleotides line up with TRBD2. Germline V CDR1 and CDR2: MDHEN, SYDVKM. The CDR3 extends over 15 amino acids. The V segment lost 5 bases and the J segment 2 bases; nucleotides outside the gene matches: 8. The CDR3 sequence: CASSPVLAVQETQYF. In nucleotides, the CDR3 is TGTGCCAGCAGTCCCGTCCTAGCGGTGCAAGAGACCCAGTACTTC.

Points on this clone: A much larger clonotype is one base distant, so this may be a read error. For the CDR3, the DNA is TGTGCCAGCAGCTTACAGAACACCGGGGAGCTGTTTTTT. The encoded protein is CASSLQNTGELFF. The V call is TRBV11-3, the J call TRBJ2-2; D gene ambiguous. The CDR3 loop spans 13 amino acids. Germline V gene lookup returns CDR1 SGHNT and CDR2 YENEEA. Trimming left V 2 bases short and J 1 base short, with 2 bases between.

The chain links TRBV6-5 to TRBJ2-3, with TRBD1 matching 7 bases. This CDR3 comprises 15 residues. In germline, CDR1 is MNHEY, CDR2 SVGAGI. The J segment lost 4 bases and the V segment lost 6 bases, leaving 10 bases of the junction unmatched. Here the CDR3 reads CASRVRDSPSDTQYF. CDR3 nucleotide sequence: TGTGCCAGCAGGGTACGGGACAGCCCCTCAGATACGCAGTATTTT.

The chain employs TRBV27 and TRBJ2-5; D is perhaps TRBD1 (7 bases). Germline V gives CDR1 MNHEY, CDR2 SMNVEV (reference sequence). This CDR3 comprises 18 residues. Trimming left V 6 bases short and J 4 bases short, with 27 bases between. The chain's CDR3 is CASSQISAGTGDRETQYF. The CDR3 nucleotides read TGTGCCAGCAGCCAGATCTCGGCGGGAACAGGGGACCGAGAGACCCAGTACTTC.

The sample holds a few counts of this clone. This rearrangement joins TRBV19 to TRBJ2-2; no firm D call. Germline CDR1 LNHDA, CDR2 SQIVND (reference sequence). With 4 bases removed from V and 1 base from J, the gap between germline ends came to 13 bases. This CDR3 is built from 16 residues. CDR3 sequence (DNA): TGTGCCAGTAGTAGCCCAGTAAATTGGAACACCGGGGAGCTGTTTTTT. This codes for CASSSPVNWNTGELFF.

The chain links TRBV10-3 to TRBJ1-3; D gene uncertain. This CDR3 has 13 residues. The germline V and J ends were trimmed by 10 bases and 0 bases, with 10 bases remaining between them. Germline loops: CDR1 ENHRY, CDR2 SYGVKD. Here the CDR3 DNA reads TGTGCCACCGGTGCCAACTCTGGAAACACCATATATTTT. As protein: CATGANSGNTIYF.

For the CDR3, the DNA is TGTGCCAGCAGCCAAGATCGAGGTAGCGGGAGTGCGAACACCGGGGAGCTGTTTTTT. Protein product: CASSQDRGSGSANTGELFF. The chain is built from TRBV3-1 (or the pseudogene TRBV3-2) and TRBJ2-2; 9 positions match TRBD2. The CDR3 runs to 19 residues. V shed 0 bases and J 0 bases; nucleotides not matched to a gene: 8. Germline V gene lookup returns CDR1 LGHDT and CDR2 YNNKEL (reference sequence).

This chain links TRBV27 with TRBJ2-1, with a possible D match to TRBD2 (5 bases). The ends were cut back, 4 bases at V and 0 bases at J, with 16 bases in the middle. CDR3 size: 17 residues. Per germline, CDR1 MNHEY and CDR2 SMNVEV (reference sequence). The CDR3 region is CASSSWRLPGSYNEQFF. As DNA, the CDR3 is TGTGCCAGCAGTTCCTGGAGGCTGCCGGGCTCCTACAATGAGCAGTTCTTC.

The rearrangement joins TRBV19 to TRBJ2-7; 12 nucleotides line up with TRBD1. The CDR3 is 15 residues long. Germline loops: CDR1 LNHDA, CDR2 SQIVND (reference sequence). The V gene end was trimmed by 5 bases and the J gene end by 7 bases; junction bases not matched to a gene: 9. The CDR3 is CASSLPGQGAQEQYF. CDR3 coding DNA: TGTGCCAGTAGTTTACCGGGACAGGGGGCTCAGGAGCAGTACTTC.

The rearrangement links TRBV7-6 to TRBJ2-7; weak D call: TRBD1 (6 bases). V was shortened by 3 bases and J by 0 bases, with 12 bases between the two germline ends. Looked up from germline, CDR1 is SGHVS and CDR2 is FNYEAQ. This CDR3 comprises 15 residues. The CDR3 bases are TGTGCCAGCAGCTTGGGGAACAGGGACTCCTACGAGCAGTACTTC. Residues: CASSLGNRDSYEQYF.

This clone was observed a single time. The chain joins TRBV4-1 to TRBJ2-7; TRBD2 matches at 7 bases. In germline, CDR1 is MGHRA, CDR2 YSYEKL. There are 15 residues in the CDR3. Trimming took 4 bases from V and 2 from J; bases not matched to a gene: 8. The CDR3 here is CASSRQAGETYEQYF. The CDR3 region has the DNA TGCGCCAGCAGCCGTCAGGCGGGGGAAACCTACGAGCAGTACTTC.

The chain couples TRBV3-1 (or the pseudogene TRBV3-2) to TRBJ1-5; weak D call: TRBD1 (5 bases). The CDR3 consists of 12 residues. From germline, CDR1 is LGHDT and CDR2 YNNKEL (reference sequence). Trimming cost V 9 bases and J 1 base, with 7 bases left between them. DNA of the CDR3: TGTGCCAGTGGACAAAGCAATCAGCCCCAGCATTTT. Encoded protein: CASGQSNQPQHF.

This rearrangement joins TRBV2 to TRBJ1-5; 10 bases align to TRBD1. J gave up 5 bases and V 6 bases, and 1 base lay outside the gene matches. CDR3 length: 13 amino acids. Germline V gene sequence: CDR1 SNHLY, CDR2 FYNNEI. This CDR3 reads CASSGTGDQPQHF. CDR3 nucleotides: TGTGCCAGCAGCGGGACAGGGGATCAGCCCCAGCATTTT.

This chain connects TRBV7-2 to TRBJ1-4; 8 positions agree with TRBD1. V dropped 6 bases and J dropped 7; count of bases not matched to a gene: 13. There are 16 residues in the CDR3. Looked up from germline, CDR1 is SGHTA and CDR2 is FQGNSA. The CDR3 bases are TGTGCCAGCAGTAGAGCAGGGGGCGCGTCCGTTGAAAAACTGTTTTTT. Residues: CASSRAGGASVEKLFF.

The chain recombines TRBV5-1 with TRBJ2-3, with 8 bases identical to TRBD2. Unmatched junction bases numbered 6, after V lost 4 bases and J lost 5 bases. The CDR3 runs to 14 residues. CDR1 is SGHRS, CDR2 YFSETQ, per germline. CDR3 sequence: CASSLSGNKDTQYF. In nucleotides, the CDR3 is TGCGCCAGCAGCCTTAGCGGGAACAAAGATACGCAGTATTTT.